This T cell receptor beta chain was recorded in a study of early T cells in non-severe SARS-CoV-2 infection. Study-level information: Sequencing was performed on bulk RNA from unsorted whole blood, leaving chains unpaired. Study-wide results and limits: Sequences matched to VDJdb favored anti-spike CD8 responses, while private and CD4 specificities were missed.

Individual cDNA molecules were tagged with unique molecular identifiers, the study reported. MiXCR, applied by TCRdb to the 5' RACE reads, yields one record per CDR3 protein. The sample has about 35,000 distinct CDR3 sequences; 4.1% are singletons. In its sample, this clonotype was seen many times. The antigen is undetermined. The CDR3 runs to 17 residues. V was trimmed by 3 bases and J by 9 bases, leaving 24 bases between them. The germline CDR1 and CDR2 sequences are LGHNT and FRNRAP. The chain carries TRBV12-5 and TRBJ1-5; possibly TRBD1 for D (5 bases). This clonotype was obtained from an adult who was a healthcare worker with PCR-confirmed SARS-CoV-2 infection or an uninfected control (not recorded which). Source material: whole blood. This chain's CDR3 is CASGFTIDSSNEGPQHF. The DNA for the CDR3 is TGTGCTAGTGGTTTTACAATCGACAGCTCGAATGAAGGGCCCCAGCATTTT.